This TCR beta chain was sequenced during a study of CXCR3-negative and CXCR3-positive naive CD8 T cells. The method, 5' RACE with UMI labels, was used to prepare the TRB cDNA libraries. TCRdb re-called the 5' RACE reads and shows each CDR3 protein once, DNA omitted. The sample table includes 120,000 to 150,000 distinct CDR3 sequences. Whole-study findings and limits: The study found more hydrophobic TRB CDR3s in CXCR3-positive naive cells than in CXCR3-negative naive cells. Similar TRBV-TRBJ usage was seen in naive cells (both CXCR3-negative and CXCR3-positive), but memory cells differed. Memory CD8+ cells showed much lower diversity, while both naive subsets were comparably high.

Per germline, CDR1 MDHEN and CDR2 SYDVKM. This CDR3 is 16 amino acids long. With regard to this clonotype: Its antigen is still unknown.

Naivety in CD8+ T cells corresponded to a CD45RO-CCR7+CD27+CD95- phenotype. The rearrangement joins TRBV28 to TRBJ2-2; TCRdb selects TRBD1, and the lack of DNA leaves this call unchecked. The receptor was derived from a human donor in good health. Some clones in this sample may be carry-over from other donors' samples. The sequenced sample consisted of naive CXCR3+ CD8+ T cells from blood. As for subset: CD45RO-CCR7+CD27+CD95- naive CD8+ T cells expressing CXCR3 (TNR3+). CDR3 sequence reads: CASSLRGPWKTGELFF.